One sample yielded the 8 T cell receptor beta chains listed below, sequenced in a study of radiation and T cells in renal cell carcinoma. Time point meaning: blood 4 weeks post-SBRT, at nephrectomy. Indicated treatment: 15 Gy SBRT to primary tumor, nephrectomy 4 weeks later. Assay used: immunoSEQ multiplex PCR; TCRdb lists only in-frame clones, some missing. The table shows about 64,000 clones, with over 60% occurring only once. Here the sequenced sample was blood, taken from a patient whose treatment included radiotherapy and nephrectomy. All receptors come from a man in his sixties with renal cell carcinoma.

This chain joins TRBV4-1 and TRBJ1-3; D gene uncertain. The CDR3 has 17 residues. Trimming removed 4 bases from V and 0 bases from J, with 16 bases in between. CDR1 MGHRA and CDR2 YSYEKL come from the germline V gene. The chain's CDR3 is CASSRGEDLLSGNTIYF. The CDR3 coding sequence is TGCGCCAGCAGCCGAGGAGAGGACCTTCTCTCTGGAAACACCATATATTTT.

This chain joins TRBV11-2 and TRBJ2-1; D may be TRBD1 (7 bases). The germline V gene encodes CDR1 SGHAT and CDR2 FQNNGV. Trimming cost V 5 bases and J 5 bases, with 16 bases left between them. This CDR3 is built from 15 residues. As DNA, the CDR3 is TGTGCCAGCAGCCCTCATACAGGGGAGGACAATGAGCAGTTCTTC. The encoded protein is CASSPHTGEDNEQFF.

The chain employs TRBV29-1 and TRBJ1-1; TRBD1 aligns across 8 bases. Trimming removed 7 bases from V and 1 base from J; junction bases left unmatched: 8. This CDR3 is built from 14 residues. Germline V gene lookup returns CDR1 SQVTM and CDR2 ANQGSEA. The DNA of the CDR3 is TGCAGCGCCTTGACAGGGGTAAAGAACACTGAAGCTTTCTTT. Translation gives CSALTGVKNTEAFF.

The chain recombines TRBV29-1 with TRBJ2-5; D call uncertain. The CDR3 length is 13 residues. V was cut by 1 base and J by 5 bases, with 11 bases left in between. Looked up from germline, CDR1 is SQVTM and CDR2 is ANQGSEA. CDR3 loop: CSVEGVVGETQYF. Written as DNA, the CDR3 is TGCAGCGTTGAAGGGGTAGTGGGGGAGACCCAGTACTTC.

CDR3 sequence reads: CASSPSGGQGINGYTF. Written as DNA, the CDR3 is TGTGCCAGCTCACCAAGTGGGGGGCAGGGCATTAATGGCTACACCTTC. The chain combines TRBV18 with TRBJ1-2, with D perhaps TRBD1 (6 bases). Germline V CDR1 and CDR2: KGHSH, LQKENI. This CDR3 is built from 16 residues. The germline V and J ends were trimmed by 2 bases and 6 bases, with 19 bases remaining between them.

The rearrangement uses TRBV5-3 and TRBJ2-3; D not resolved. TRBV5-3 is annotated as an ORF whose role is uncertain. The CDR3 is 14 amino acids. Trimming pared 0 bases from V and 0 bases from J, leaving 5 bases between. CDR3 residues: CARSLVTSTDTQYF. The CDR3 region has the DNA TGTGCCAGAAGCTTGGTAACTAGCACAGATACGCAGTATTTT.

The chain has TRBV6-6 and TRBJ2-1; 11 bases are a match to TRBD2. Looked up from germline, CDR1 is MNHNY and CDR2 is SVGAGI (reference sequence). V shed 8 bases and J 0 bases; nucleotides not matched to a gene: 6. The CDR3 has 16 residues. This chain's CDR3 is CASSGTSGSSYNEQFF. CDR3 sequence (DNA): TGTGCCAGCTCCGGGACTAGCGGCAGCTCCTACAATGAGCAGTTCTTC.

The chain has TRBV6-4 and TRBJ2-1, with D hard to call. Per germline, CDR1 MRHNA and CDR2 SNTAGT. Deletions cut 5 bases from V and 8 bases from J, with 13 bases between. The CDR3 is 13 residues long. The CDR3 region is CASSNEDGDEQFF. For the CDR3, the DNA is TGTGCCAGCAGTAACGAAGACGGAGATGAGCAGTTCTTC.